This T cell receptor beta chain is from a study of technical replicates of blood from a few donors. The J segment lost 5 bases and the V segment lost 0 bases, leaving 5 bases of the junction unmatched. This CDR3 comprises 15 residues. Germline CDR1 and CDR2: SGHRS and YFSETQ. Clones were sequenced by immunoSEQ multiplex PCR, and TCRdb holds only the in-frame ones, with some missing. Of around 70,000 clones listed, just under 95% were seen once; the top ten hold more than 0.25%. The TCR sequence derives from a human donor in good health. The V call is TRBV5-1, the J call TRBJ1-5, with 7 bases fitting TRBD1. Sequences were obtained from T cells isolated from PBMCs. In DNA, the CDR3 is TGCGCCAGCAGCTTGGTAGGGGGCGTTGATCAGCCCCAGCATTTT. Translation: CASSLVGGVDQPQHF.